This passage covers 26 T cell receptor beta chains from one sample sequenced in a study of T cell clones after liver transplantation. Assay used: immunoSEQ multiplex PCR; TCRdb lists only in-frame clones, some missing. There are some 59,000 clones in the sample; 60% to 80% occur only once, and about a tenth lies in the top ten. The sequencing used CD4+ T cells from blood, collected at the 22-month timepoint. These receptors were taken from a human patient who received a liver transplant. T cells may partly derive from the graft donor.

J is TRBJ1-5 and V is TRBV25-1; 9 nucleotides line up with TRBD1. J gave up 6 bases and V 5 bases, and 8 bases lay outside the gene matches. The CDR3 length is 15 residues. The germline gives CDR1 MGHDK, CDR2 SYGVNS. The CDR3, as DNA: TGTGCCAGCAGTCCGGGACAGGGATTCGGTCAGCCCCAGCATTTT. Translating gives CASSPGQGFGQPQHF.

In this sample, this clone turned up once. This sequence joins TRBV19 and TRBJ1-5; D call uncertain. This CDR3 is 15 amino acids long. Germline V gene sequence: CDR1 LNHDA, CDR2 SQIVND (reference sequence). V was clipped by 7 bases and J by 0 bases, with 13 bases between them. The CDR3 is CASTREVYSNQPQHF. In nucleotides, the CDR3 is TGTGCCAGTACCCGAGAAGTTTATAGCAATCAGCCCCAGCATTTT. Full variable domain (rest looked up from reference TRBV19 and TRBJ1-5): DGGITQSPKYLFRKEGQNVTLSCEQNLNHDAMYWYRQDPGQGLRLIYYSQIVNDFQKGDIAEGYSVSREKKESFPLTVTSAQKNPTAFYLCASTREVYSNQPQHFGDGTRLSIL.

This chain joins TRBV6-1 and TRBJ2-7; D is ambiguous. Trimming pared 2 bases from V and 3 bases from J, leaving 11 bases between. From germline, CDR1 is MNHNS and CDR2 SASEGT. CDR3 length: 14 residues. CDR3 DNA: TGTGCCAGCAGTGAATTATTAATACACTACGAGCAGTACTTC. As protein: CASSELLIHYEQYF.

This clone was seen a few times. The gene calls are TRBV9 and TRBJ1-4, with TRBD1 matching 9 bases. CDR1 and CDR2 (germline): SGDLS, YYNGEE. V lost 3 bases, J lost 7 bases, and 7 bases stayed unmatched. CDR3 length: 15 amino acids. Written as DNA, the CDR3 is TGTGCCAGCAGCGCCGGGACAGGGAAAGGTGAAAAACTGTTTTTT. Encoded protein: CASSAGTGKGEKLFF.

The chain is built from TRBV11-2 and TRBJ2-3; no definite D call. Trimming shortened V by 1 base and J by 0 bases, and 11 bases separated the two germline ends. The CDR3 contains 16 residues. Germline-derived CDR1 and CDR2 are SGHAT and FQNNGV. For the CDR3, the DNA is TGTGCCAGCAGCTTAGGGGGTCGGGCTAGCACAGATACGCAGTATTTT. Amino acid sequence: CASSLGGRASTDTQYF.

Points on this clone: This sample also contains other DNA sequences that code for the same CDR3. The J gene is TRBJ2-7, the V gene TRBV19, with 8 nucleotides matching TRBD1. CDR3 length: 14 residues. V lost 5 bases to trimming and J lost 2 bases; unmatched junction nucleotides: 5. Looked up from germline, CDR1 is LNHDA and CDR2 is SQIVND (reference sequence). CDR3 nucleotides: TGTGCCAGTAGTCTCCGGGACAGGCCCTACGAGCAGTACTTC. It yields the protein CASSLRDRPYEQYF. The full variable domain, its missing parts supplied by reference TRBV19 and TRBJ2-7, is DGGITQSPKYLFRKEGQNVTLSCEQNLNHDAMYWYRQDPGQGLRLIYYSQIVNDFQKGDIAEGYSVSREKKESFPLTVTSAQKNPTAFYLCASSLRDRPYEQYFGPGTRLTVT.

The rearrangement links TRBV10-2 to TRBJ1-5; TRBD1 is a possible D gene (6 bases). CDR1 and CDR2 (germline): WSHSY, SAAADI. Trimming cost V 1 base and J 5 bases, with 12 bases left between them. The CDR3 extends over 15 amino acids. The CDR3 protein is CASSELDRPHQPQHF. Written as DNA, the CDR3 is TGCGCCAGCAGTGAGTTGGACAGACCCCATCAGCCCCAGCATTTT.

J is TRBJ2-1 and V is TRBV11-3; D ambiguous. CDR3 size: 12 residues. The germline CDR1 and CDR2 sequences are SGHNT and YENEEA. With 8 bases removed from V and 5 bases from J, the gap between germline ends came to 10 bases. As DNA, the CDR3 is TGTGCCAGCGGTCGGACGGACAATGAGCAGTTCTTC. The encoded protein is CASGRTDNEQFF.

This clone has just one count. The chain uses TRBV27 and TRBJ2-1; 7 bases are a match to TRBD2. The CDR3 length is 15 residues. J lost 7 bases, V lost 5 bases, and 11 bases had no gene match. Germline V gene sequence: CDR1 MNHEY, CDR2 SMNVEV (reference sequence). The CDR3 sequence is CASSITWGRGNEQFF. The CDR3 DNA is TGTGCCAGCAGTATCACCTGGGGGAGGGGTAATGAGCAGTTCTTC.

J is TRBJ2-7 and V is TRBV19, with 7 nucleotides matching TRBD1. This CDR3 spans 14 amino acids. J lost 6 bases, V lost 5 bases, and 10 bases had no gene match. CDR1 is LNHDA, CDR2 SQIVND, per germline (reference sequence). The CDR3 coding sequence is TGTGCCAGTAGTCCACGCGACAGGGCTCCCGAGCAGTACTTC. Translated, it gives CASSPRDRAPEQYF.

V gene TRBV7-3 combines with J gene TRBJ2-7, with D perhaps matching TRBD2 (6 bases). The CDR3 has 13 residues. CDR1 and CDR2 (germline): SGHTA, FQGTGA. V was pared by 3 bases and J by 3 bases, with 9 bases between. CDR3 region: CASSLEEGYEQYF. CDR3 nucleotide sequence: TGTGCCAGCAGCTTGGAGGAGGGCTACGAGCAGTACTTC.

V is TRBV18 and J is TRBJ1-6, with TRBD1 matching 8 bases. Trimming at V came to 2 bases and at J to 3 bases, leaving 3 bases not matched to a gene. CDR3 length: 16 amino acids. CDR1 and CDR2 (germline): KGHSH, LQKENI. In DNA, the CDR3 is TGTGCCAGCTCACCAGCCGGGACAGGCTATAATTCACCCCTCCACTTT. Protein product: CASSPAGTGYNSPLHF.

This chain connects TRBV5-1 to TRBJ2-3; TRBD1 agrees at 9 bases. The junction had 3 bases not matched to a gene; V was cut back by 4 bases and J by 0 bases. CDR1 SGHRS and CDR2 YFSETQ come from the germline V gene. The CDR3 length is 15 residues. The CDR3 here is CASSRGQGSTDTQYF. In DNA form, the CDR3 reads TGCGCCAGCAGCCGGGGACAGGGTAGCACAGATACGCAGTATTTT. The variable domain in full, completed from reference TRBV5-1 and TRBJ2-3, reads KAGVTQTPRYLIKTRGQQVTLSCSPISGHRSVSWYQQTPGQGLQFLFEYFSETQRNKGNFPGRFSGRQFSNSRSEMNVSTLELGDSALYLCASSRGQGSTDTQYFGPGTRLTVL.

The chain joins TRBV18 to TRBJ2-3, with a weak D call TRBD2 (6 bases). Germline loops: CDR1 KGHSH, CDR2 LQKENI. The CDR3 contains 18 residues. V was trimmed by 0 bases and J by 7 bases, leaving 23 bases between them. The CDR3 spells CASSPPRRVPTAGNTQYF. CDR3 DNA sequence: TGTGCCAGCTCACCACCCCGGAGGGTCCCTACCGCGGGGAATACGCAGTATTTT.

The V and J genes are TRBV5-5 and TRBJ1-6; D gene uncertain. Germline CDR1 SGHKS, CDR2 YYEKEE (reference sequence). CDR3 length: 15 amino acids. V lost 5 bases and J 5 bases, leaving 14 bases between the germline ends. CDR3 sequence: CASSPWGGDNSPLHF. The CDR3 DNA follows: TGTGCCAGCAGTCCCTGGGGTGGGGATAATTCACCCCTCCACTTT.

This rearrangement joins TRBV4-2 to TRBJ1-5; tentative D call: TRBD1 (5 bases). The CDR3 is 17 residues long. Germline values: CDR1 LGHNA, CDR2 YNFKEQ. Trimming removed 3 bases from V and 7 bases from J, with 22 bases in between. The DNA for the CDR3 is TGTGCCAGCAGCCAGACTATAAGGGGTAACACAGAACAGCCCCAGCATTTT. It is translated as CASSQTIRGNTEQPQHF.

The J gene is TRBJ1-4, the V gene TRBV28; D ambiguous. Germline V gene lookup returns CDR1 MDHEN and CDR2 SYDVKM. The length of the CDR3 is 13 residues. V lost 3 bases to trimming and J lost 16 bases, with 18 bases between them. CDR3 sequence: CASSFDRRQVPFF. CDR3 in DNA: TGTGCCAGCAGTTTCGATCGTAGGCAGGTCCCGTTTTTT.

The chain is built from TRBV19 and TRBJ1-2; D gene uncertain. The V end was cut by 5 bases, the J end by 4 bases, with 14 bases between. Per the germline V gene, CDR1 is LNHDA and CDR2 is SQIVND (reference sequence). This CDR3 is built from 14 residues. The CDR3, as DNA: TGTGCCAGTAGTGCCCGGGCCACTAGCTATGGCTACACCTTC. Protein sequence: CASSARATSYGYTF.

The chain joins TRBV30 to TRBJ2-3, with 11 bases lining up with TRBD1. Per germline, CDR1 GTSNPN and CDR2 SVGIG (reference sequence). Trimming cost V 4 bases and J 5 bases; bases outside gene matches: 8. This CDR3 has 15 residues. The chain's CDR3 is CAWTSGTGGEDTQYF. CDR3 DNA sequence: TGTGCCTGGACTTCCGGGACAGGGGGGGAAGATACGCAGTATTTT. Complete variable domain (other parts from reference TRBV30 and TRBJ2-3): SQTIHQWPATLVQPVGSPLSLECTVEGTSNPNLYWYRQAAGRGLQLLFYSVGIGQISSEVPQNLSASRPQDRQFILSSKKLLLSDSGFYLCAWTSGTGGEDTQYFGPGTRLTVL.

The V call is TRBV6-1, the J call TRBJ2-3; D is possibly TRBD1 (6 bases). V shed 5 bases and J shed 4 bases, with 16 bases lying between them. The CDR3 totals 15 residues. Germline CDR1 is MNHNS and CDR2 is SASEGT. The CDR3 nucleotides are TGTGCCAGCAGTCCCCCGACAGGCCGTCCAGATACGCAGTATTTT. It encodes CASSPPTGRPDTQYF.

V gene TRBV11-2 combines with J gene TRBJ2-7, with D perhaps matching TRBD1 or TRBD2 (5 bases each). With 4 bases removed from V and 3 bases from J, the gap between germline ends came to 16 bases. The CDR3 sequence is 15 residues long. Germline values: CDR1 SGHAT, CDR2 FQNNGV. The CDR3 is CASSSHRGRIYEQYF. The CDR3 DNA reads as TGTGCCAGCAGCTCTCACCGGGGCCGCATCTACGAGCAGTACTTC.

The CDR3, as DNA: TGTGCCAGCACCGGGGGACTCCAAGAGACCCAGTACTTC. This translates into CASTGGLQETQYF. The V and J genes are TRBV9 and TRBJ2-5; D may be TRBD2 (6 bases). V gave up 6 bases and J gave up 1 base, with 10 bases separating them. Germline loops: CDR1 SGDLS, CDR2 YYNGEE. The CDR3 runs 13 residues. Filled out from reference TRBV9 and TRBJ2-5, the complete variable domain reads DSGVTQTPKHLITATGQRVTLRCSPRSGDLSVYWYQQSLDQGLQFLIQYYNGEERAKGNILERFSAQQFPDLHSELNLSSLELGDSALYFCASTGGLQETQYFGPGTRLLVL.

The chain joins TRBV10-3 to TRBJ2-7, with 7 nucleotides matching TRBD1. V dropped 1 base and J dropped 2; count of bases not matched to a gene: 8. Germline loops: CDR1 ENHRY, CDR2 SYGVKD. The CDR3 has 16 amino acids. CDR3 loop: CAISEYIGDRPYEQYF. DNA for the CDR3: TGTGCCATCAGTGAGTATATAGGGGACAGACCCTACGAGCAGTACTTC.

The J gene is TRBJ2-3, the V gene TRBV29-1, with a possible D match to TRBD2 (6 bases). Germline assignment: CDR1 SQVTM and CDR2 ANQGSEA. V gave up 4 bases and J gave up 0 bases, with 14 bases separating them. This CDR3 is 15 amino acids long. This CDR3 reads CSVGAGQTSTDTQYF. The CDR3 coding sequence is TGCAGCGTTGGGGCGGGGCAGACTAGCACAGATACGCAGTATTTT.

V usage is TRBV28 and J usage is TRBJ1-6, with a tentative D call TRBD1 (5 bases). V was trimmed by 6 bases and J by 9 bases, leaving 12 bases between them. This CDR3 has 13 amino acids. Per germline, CDR1 MDHEN and CDR2 SYDVKM. The CDR3 nucleotides are TGTGCCAGCAGCCCGGGGGGGACTTCACCCCTCCACTTT. This translates into CASSPGGTSPLHF.

This clone has a single count. This chain uses TRBV15 with TRBJ2-1; 12 nucleotides match TRBD2. Looked up from germline, CDR1 is LNHNV and CDR2 is YYDKDF (reference sequence). The junction had 6 bases not matched to a gene; V was cut back by 5 bases and J by 4 bases. This CDR3 region has 16 residues. CDR3 DNA: TGTGCCACCAGCGCCCTAGCGGGGGGGCGATACAATGAGCAGTTCTTC. It encodes CATSALAGGRYNEQFF.